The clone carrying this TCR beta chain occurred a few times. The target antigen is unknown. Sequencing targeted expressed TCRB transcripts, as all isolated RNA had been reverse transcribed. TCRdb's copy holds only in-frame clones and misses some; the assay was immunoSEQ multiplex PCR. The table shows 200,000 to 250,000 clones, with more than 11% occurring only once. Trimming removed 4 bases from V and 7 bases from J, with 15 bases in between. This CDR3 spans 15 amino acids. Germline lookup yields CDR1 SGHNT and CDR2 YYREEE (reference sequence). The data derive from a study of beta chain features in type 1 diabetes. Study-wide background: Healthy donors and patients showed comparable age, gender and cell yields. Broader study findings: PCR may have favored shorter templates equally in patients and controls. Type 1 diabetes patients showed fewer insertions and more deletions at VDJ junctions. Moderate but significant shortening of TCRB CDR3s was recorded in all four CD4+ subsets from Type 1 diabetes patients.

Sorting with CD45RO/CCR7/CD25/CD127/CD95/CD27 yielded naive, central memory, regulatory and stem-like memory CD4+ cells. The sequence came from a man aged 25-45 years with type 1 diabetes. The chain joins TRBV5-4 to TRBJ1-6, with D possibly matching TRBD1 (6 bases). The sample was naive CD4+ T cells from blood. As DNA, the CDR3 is TGTGCCAGCAGCCTGACCCGGGGGGCCAATTCACCCCTCCACTTT. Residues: CASSLTRGANSPLHF.